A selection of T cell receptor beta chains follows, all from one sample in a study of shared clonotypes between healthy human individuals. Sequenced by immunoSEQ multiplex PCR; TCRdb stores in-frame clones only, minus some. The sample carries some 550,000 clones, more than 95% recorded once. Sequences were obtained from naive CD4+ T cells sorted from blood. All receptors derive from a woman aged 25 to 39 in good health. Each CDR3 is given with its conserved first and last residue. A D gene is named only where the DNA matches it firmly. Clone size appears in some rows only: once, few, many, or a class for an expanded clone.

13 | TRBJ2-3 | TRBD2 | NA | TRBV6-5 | CASYSGGTDTQYF | TGTGCCAGTTATAGCGGGGGGACAGATACGCAGTATTTT
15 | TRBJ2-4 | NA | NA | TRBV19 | CASRPTSLAKNIQYF | TGTGCCAGTAGGCCTACCTCCTTAGCCAAAAACATTCAGTACTTC
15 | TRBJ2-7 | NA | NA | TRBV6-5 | CASSYSALDTYEQYF | TGTGCCAGCAGTTACTCGGCACTAGATACCTACGAGCAGTACTTC
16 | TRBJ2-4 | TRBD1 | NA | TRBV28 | CASSSKTGAGGNIQYF | TGTGCCAGCAGTTCCAAGACAGGGGCCGGGGGTAACATTCAGTACTTC
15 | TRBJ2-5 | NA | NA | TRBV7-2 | CASSLGRVVGETQYF | TGTGCCAGCAGCTTAGGTCGGGTGGTGGGAGAGACCCAGTACTTC
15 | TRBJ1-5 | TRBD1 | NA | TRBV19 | CASSTGGAGNQPQHF | TGTGCCAGTAGTACAGGGGGCGCGGGCAATCAGCCCCAGCATTTT
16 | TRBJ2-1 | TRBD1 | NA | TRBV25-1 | CASSDHRDRGHNEQFF | TGTGCCAGCAGTGATCACCGGGACAGGGGGCACAATGAGCAGTTCTTC
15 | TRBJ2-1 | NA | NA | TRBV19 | CASSIRTPVLNEQFF | TGTGCCAGTAGTATAAGAACGCCGGTTTTAAATGAGCAGTTCTTC
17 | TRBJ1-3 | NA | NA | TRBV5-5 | CASSLGSGHNSGNTIYF | TGTGCCAGCAGCTTGGGATCGGGACATAACTCTGGAAACACCATATATTTT
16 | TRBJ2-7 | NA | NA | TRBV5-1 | CASSPGGGGGTYEQYF | TGCGCCAGCAGCCCTGGTGGCGGTGGGGGCACCTACGAGCAGTACTTC
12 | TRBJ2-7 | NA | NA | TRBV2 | CASSQDSYEQYF | TGTGCCAGCAGTCAGGACAGCTACGAGCAGTACTTC
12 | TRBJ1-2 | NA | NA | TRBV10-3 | CAISESEGGYTF | TGTGCCATCAGTGAGTCGGAGGGTGGCTACACCTTC
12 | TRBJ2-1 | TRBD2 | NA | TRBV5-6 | CASSISGEEQFF | TGTGCCAGCAGTATTAGCGGGGAGGAGCAGTTCTTC
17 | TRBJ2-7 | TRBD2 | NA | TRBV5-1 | CASSLISGPSGRYEQYF | TGCGCCAGCAGCTTGATTTCGGGACCCAGCGGGAGGTACGAGCAGTACTTC
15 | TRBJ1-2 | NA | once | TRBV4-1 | CASSRADPANYGYTF | TGCGCCAGCAGCCGGGCGGACCCAGCTAACTATGGCTACACCTTC
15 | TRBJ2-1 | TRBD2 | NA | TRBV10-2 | CASSESGISYNEQFF | TGCGCCAGCAGTGAGAGCGGGATCTCCTACAATGAGCAGTTCTTC
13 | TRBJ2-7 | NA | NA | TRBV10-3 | CAISGGRGDEQYF | TGTGCCATCAGTGGAGGCAGGGGAGACGAGCAGTACTTC
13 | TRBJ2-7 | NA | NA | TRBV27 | CASAMGESYEQYF | TGTGCCAGCGCAATGGGGGAGTCCTACGAGCAGTACTTC
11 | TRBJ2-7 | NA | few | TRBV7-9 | CASSSSGGPIF | TGTGCCAGCAGCTCCTCCGGCGGGCCGATCTTC
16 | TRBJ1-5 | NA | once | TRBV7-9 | CASRIAGVSGNQPQHF | TGTGCCAGCAGAATAGCGGGGGTCAGTGGGAATCAGCCCCAGCATTTT
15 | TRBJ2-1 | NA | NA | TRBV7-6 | CASSLGTVTYNEQFF | TGTGCCAGCAGCTTAGGCACAGTTACCTACAATGAGCAGTTCTTC